This entry lists 11 T cell receptor beta chains sequenced from one sample in a study of cytomegalovirus exposure and HLA in healthy donors. This PCR relied on a set of 60 Vbeta primers and 13 Jbeta primers. The data were produced by immunoSEQ multiplex PCR, yet TCRdb's version contains in-frame clones alone and is incomplete. The table has fewer than 150,000 clones, roughly three quarters seen once. Sequencing was done on a sample of PBMCs. Receptors originate from a man aged 35-49 years in good health and CMV-seronegative.

CDR3 sequence reads: CASSAPGQGNRNEQYF. The CDR3 bases are TGTGCCAGCAGTGCCCCGGGACAGGGGAATAGGAACGAGCAGTACTTC. V is TRBV6-6 and J is TRBJ2-7; TRBD1 agrees at 10 bases. Trimming removed 5 bases from V and 5 bases from J; junction bases left unmatched: 12. Germline values: CDR1 MNHNY, CDR2 SVGAGI (reference sequence). CDR3 length: 16 residues.

The V gene is TRBV28, the J gene TRBJ2-7; no firm D call. Germline V gene sequence: CDR1 MDHEN, CDR2 SYDVKM. The CDR3 has 11 residues. With 3 bases removed from V and 13 bases from J, the gap between germline ends came to 13 bases. The CDR3 DNA is TGTGCCAGCAGTTTGGCTAAAGACTCTTACTTC. This sequence encodes CASSLAKDSYF.

This clone was counted a single time. The DNA for the CDR3 is TGTGCCAGCAGTTTATCTGCCTGGACTAGCGGGAGGTCCCGGGGCACAGATACGCAGTATTTT. Translation gives CASSLSAWTSGRSRGTDTQYF. J is TRBJ2-3 and V is TRBV28; 14 bases are shared with TRBD2. Trimming removed 1 base from V and 1 base from J; junction bases left unmatched: 13. CDR3 length: 21 residues. Germline V gives CDR1 MDHEN, CDR2 SYDVKM.

V usage is TRBV5-1 and J usage is TRBJ2-5; D perhaps matches TRBD2 (6 bases). The CDR3 is made up of 15 amino acids. Trimming left V 3 bases short and J 0 bases short, with 12 bases between. The germline V gene has CDR1 SGHRS and CDR2 YFSETQ. CDR3 loop: CASSSGGGYQETQYF. For the CDR3, the DNA is TGCGCCAGCAGCTCAGGCGGAGGGTACCAAGAGACCCAGTACTTC.

A remark on this clone: Other DNA sequences in the same sample also yield this CDR3. The chain links TRBV6-5 to TRBJ2-7; TRBD2 matches 9 bases. The ends lost 2 bases at V and 3 bases at J; junction bases unmatched: 5. The CDR3 consists of 15 residues. Per the germline V gene, CDR1 is MNHEY and CDR2 is SVGAGI. The CDR3 is CASSYLAGRNYEQYF. The CDR3, as DNA: TGTGCCAGCAGTTACCTAGCGGGGAGGAACTACGAGCAGTACTTC.

This chain joins TRBV6-5 and TRBJ1-4, with a weak D call TRBD1 (6 bases). Per germline, CDR1 MNHEY and CDR2 SVGAGI. V was pared by 6 bases and J by 7 bases, with 18 bases between. This CDR3 contains 15 residues. The CDR3 region has the DNA TGTGCCAGCAGGCCACTTACAGGGCTGGGTGAAAAACTGTTTTTT. Amino acids: CASRPLTGLGEKLFF.

This sequence joins TRBV27 and TRBJ2-2, with D possibly matching TRBD2 (5 bases). CDR1 and CDR2 (germline): MNHEY, SMNVEV (reference sequence). This CDR3 comprises 15 residues. V was cut by 4 bases and J by 9 bases, with 18 bases left in between. Here the CDR3 DNA reads TGTGCCAGCAGTTCCCCGGACTGGGGTCCCAGGGAGCTGTTTTTT. This gives the protein CASSSPDWGPRELFF.

The genes are TRBV9 and TRBJ2-3; possible D gene TRBD2, 5 bases. The V end lost 3 bases, the J end lost 6 bases, and 11 bases lay between the germline ends. CDR1 is SGDLS, CDR2 YYNGEE, per germline. The CDR3 totals 13 residues. The DNA of the CDR3 is TGTGCCAGCAGCGCCAATCCGGGGGATACGCAGTATTTT. It encodes CASSANPGDTQYF. The full variable domain, its missing parts supplied by reference TRBV9 and TRBJ2-3, is DSGVTQTPKHLITATGQRVTLRCSPRSGDLSVYWYQQSLDQGLQFLIQYYNGEERAKGNILERFSAQQFPDLHSELNLSSLELGDSALYFCASSANPGDTQYFGPGTRLTVL.

The genes are TRBV29-1 and TRBJ2-2; D unresolved. Germline V gives CDR1 SQVTM, CDR2 ANQGSEA. The CDR3 sequence is 11 residues long. V gave up 6 bases and J gave up 7 bases, with 9 bases separating them. CDR3 coding DNA: TGCAGCGTCGAAAGAGTCGGGGAGCTGTTTTTT. As protein: CSVERVGELFF.

This chain joins TRBV7-2 and TRBJ1-1, with D unresolved. Trimming took 0 bases from V and 0 from J, leaving 8 bases between them. Germline values: CDR1 SGHTA, CDR2 FQGNSA. The CDR3 loop spans 15 amino acids. The CDR3 DNA reads TGTGCCAGCAGCTTAGCAGCATTTATGAACACTGAAGCTTTCTTT. Translation gives CASSLAAFMNTEAFF. Together with reference TRBV7-2 and TRBJ1-1, the CDR3 gives the full variable domain: GAGVSQSPSNKVTEKGKDVELRCDPISGHTALYWYRQSLGQGLEFLIYFQGNSAPDKSGLPSDRFSAERTGGSVSTLTIQRTQQEDSAVYLCASSLAAFMNTEAFFGQGTRLTVV.

The J gene is TRBJ2-7, the V gene TRBV6-1, with 9 bases fitting TRBD1. CDR1 and CDR2 from the germline V gene are MNHNS and SASEGT. The CDR3 is 14 amino acids. With 6 bases clipped from V and 5 bases from J, the junction kept 8 bases outside the gene matches. In nucleotides, the CDR3 is TGTGCCAGCAGGTGGACAGGGGCCCTGGACGAGCAGTACTTC. It yields the protein CASRWTGALDEQYF.